The text below deals with one TCR beta chain. Its antigen is unidentified. Using viral peptide pools, the ViraFEST assay grew out antigen-specific CD4+ T cells prior to sequencing. CD4+ T cells were isolated after less than 13 days of culture. People in the vaccine group had not been infected with SARS-CoV-2 before, and their nucleocapsid antibodies were negative. The data were produced by immunoSEQ multiplex PCR, yet TCRdb's version contains in-frame clones alone and is incomplete. There are approximately 22,000 clones in the sample; roughly four fifths occur only once, and approximately 20% lies in the top ten. These data are taken from a study of vaccination effects on CD4 cells after COVID-19. Study-wide context: Participants received two doses of either the BNT162b2 or mRNA-1273 vaccine.

CDR1 and CDR2 from the germline V gene are SQVTM and ANQGSEA. The CDR3 runs to 13 residues. Trimming pared 6 bases from V and 0 bases from J, leaving 12 bases between. The TCR comes from a human donor who received a COVID-19 vaccine. The sample was CD4+ T cells from PBMCs cultured with HCoV-NL63 spike peptides, taken before COVID-19 vaccination. The chain combines TRBV29-1 with TRBJ2-7, with a weak D call TRBD2 (7 bases). The CDR3 loop is CSVGGDFSYEQYF. CDR3 nucleotides: TGCAGCGTAGGGGGGGACTTCTCCTACGAGCAGTACTTC.